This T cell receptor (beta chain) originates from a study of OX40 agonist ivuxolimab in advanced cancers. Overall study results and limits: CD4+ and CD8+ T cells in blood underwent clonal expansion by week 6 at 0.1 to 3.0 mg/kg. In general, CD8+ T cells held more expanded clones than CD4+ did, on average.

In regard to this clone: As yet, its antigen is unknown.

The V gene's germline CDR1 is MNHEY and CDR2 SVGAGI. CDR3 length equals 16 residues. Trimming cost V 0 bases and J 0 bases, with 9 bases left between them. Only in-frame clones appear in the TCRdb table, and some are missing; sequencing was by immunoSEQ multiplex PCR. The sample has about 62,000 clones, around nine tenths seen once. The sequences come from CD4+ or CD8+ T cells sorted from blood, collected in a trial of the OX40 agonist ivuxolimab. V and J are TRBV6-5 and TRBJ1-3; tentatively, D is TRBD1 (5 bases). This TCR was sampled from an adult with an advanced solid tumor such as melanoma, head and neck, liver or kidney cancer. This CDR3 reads CASSYSRQTSGNTIYF. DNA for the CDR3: TGTGCCAGCAGTTACTCGAGACAGACCTCTGGAAACACCATATATTTT.